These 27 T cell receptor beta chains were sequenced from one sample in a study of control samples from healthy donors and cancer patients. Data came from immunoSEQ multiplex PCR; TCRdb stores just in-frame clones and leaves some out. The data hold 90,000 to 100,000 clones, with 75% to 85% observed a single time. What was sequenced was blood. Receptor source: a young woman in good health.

CDR3 sequence: CAWSVRQGNYGYTF. The CDR3, as DNA: TGTGCCTGGAGTGTACGGCAGGGTAACTATGGCTACACCTTC. The rearrangement uses TRBV30 and TRBJ1-2; TRBD1 might be the D (5 bases). The CDR3 length is 14 residues. The V end lost 0 bases, the J end lost 1 base, and 9 bases lay between the germline ends. Looked up from germline, CDR1 is GTSNPN and CDR2 is SVGIG (reference sequence).

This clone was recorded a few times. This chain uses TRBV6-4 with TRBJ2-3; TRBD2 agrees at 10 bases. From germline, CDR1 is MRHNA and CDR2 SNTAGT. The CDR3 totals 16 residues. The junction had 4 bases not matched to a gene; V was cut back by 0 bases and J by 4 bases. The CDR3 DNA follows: TGTGCCAGCAGTGACTCCGAAGCGGGGGGGGCAGATACGCAGTATTTT. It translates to CASSDSEAGGADTQYF.

DNA for the CDR3: TGTGCCAGCAGCTTGAACGATGGGGTAGAGACCCAGTACTTC. Amino acids: CASSLNDGVETQYF. The rearrangement links TRBV13 to TRBJ2-5, with D hard to call. CDR1 and CDR2 from the germline V gene are PRHDT and FYEKMQ (reference sequence). V was cut by 3 bases and J by 4 bases, with 12 bases left in between. The CDR3 runs to 14 residues.

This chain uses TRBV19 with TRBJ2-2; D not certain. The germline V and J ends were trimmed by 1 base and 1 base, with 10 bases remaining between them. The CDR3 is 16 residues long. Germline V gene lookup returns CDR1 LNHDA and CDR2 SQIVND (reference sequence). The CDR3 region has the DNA TGTGCCAGTAGTATAGGTCGCAGCCTGAACACCGGGGAGCTGTTTTTT. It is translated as CASSIGRSLNTGELFF.

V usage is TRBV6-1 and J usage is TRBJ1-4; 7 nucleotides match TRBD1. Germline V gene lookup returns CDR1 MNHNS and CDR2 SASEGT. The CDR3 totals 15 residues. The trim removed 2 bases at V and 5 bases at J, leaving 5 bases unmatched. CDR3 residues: CASSETPGGNEKLFF. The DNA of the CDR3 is TGTGCCAGCAGTGAAACCCCAGGGGGGAATGAAAAACTGTTTTTT.

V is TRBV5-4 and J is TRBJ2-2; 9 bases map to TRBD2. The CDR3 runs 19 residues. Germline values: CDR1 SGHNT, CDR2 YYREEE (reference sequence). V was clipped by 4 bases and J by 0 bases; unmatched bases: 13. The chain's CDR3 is CASSPQYSGGPPNTGELFF. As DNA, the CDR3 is TGTGCCAGCAGCCCACAATATAGCGGGGGTCCTCCGAACACCGGGGAGCTGTTTTTT.

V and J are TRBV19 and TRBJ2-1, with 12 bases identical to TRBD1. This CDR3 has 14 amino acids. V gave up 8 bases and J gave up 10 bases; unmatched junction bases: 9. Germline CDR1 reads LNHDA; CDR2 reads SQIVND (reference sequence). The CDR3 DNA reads TGTGCCAGTTCTCCGGGACAGGGGGCAGGGGAGCAGTTCTTC. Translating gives CASSPGQGAGEQFF.

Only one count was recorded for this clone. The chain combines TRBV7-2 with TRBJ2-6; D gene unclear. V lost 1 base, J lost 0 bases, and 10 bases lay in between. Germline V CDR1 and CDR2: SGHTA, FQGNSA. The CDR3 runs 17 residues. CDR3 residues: CASSLGTLGSGANVLTF. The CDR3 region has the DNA TGTGCCAGCAGCTTAGGTACTTTGGGCTCTGGGGCCAACGTCCTGACTTTC. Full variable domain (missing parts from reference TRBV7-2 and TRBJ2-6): GAGVSQSPSNKVTEKGKDVELRCDPISGHTALYWYRQSLGQGLEFLIYFQGNSAPDKSGLPSDRFSAERTGGSVSTLTIQRTQQEDSAVYLCASSLGTLGSGANVLTFGAGSRLTVL.

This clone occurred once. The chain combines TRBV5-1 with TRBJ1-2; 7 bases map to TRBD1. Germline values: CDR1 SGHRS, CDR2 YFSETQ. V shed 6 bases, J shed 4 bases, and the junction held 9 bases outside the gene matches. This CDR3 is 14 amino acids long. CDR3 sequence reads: CASKEGQAAYGYTF. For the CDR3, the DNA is TGCGCCAGCAAGGAAGGACAGGCAGCCTATGGCTACACCTTC.

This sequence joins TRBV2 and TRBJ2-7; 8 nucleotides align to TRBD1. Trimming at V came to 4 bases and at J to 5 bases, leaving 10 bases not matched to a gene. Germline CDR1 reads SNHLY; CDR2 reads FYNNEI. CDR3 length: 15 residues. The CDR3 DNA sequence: TGTGCCAGCAGTGTTAGGGCAGGGGGCAGCCACGAGCAGTACTTC. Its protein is CASSVRAGGSHEQYF.

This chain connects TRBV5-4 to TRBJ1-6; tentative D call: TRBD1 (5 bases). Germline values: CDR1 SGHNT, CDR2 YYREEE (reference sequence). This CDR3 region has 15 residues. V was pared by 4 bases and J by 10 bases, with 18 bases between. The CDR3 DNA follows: TGTGCCAGCAGCCGGGGCAGGGAGAACGAGTCACCCCTCCACTTT. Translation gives CASSRGRENESPLHF.

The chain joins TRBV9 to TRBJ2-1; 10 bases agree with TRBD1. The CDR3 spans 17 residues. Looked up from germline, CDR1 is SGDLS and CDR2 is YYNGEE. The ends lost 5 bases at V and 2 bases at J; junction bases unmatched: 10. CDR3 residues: CASSVRDRGRPYNEQFF. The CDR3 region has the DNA TGTGCCAGCAGTGTCCGGGACAGGGGAAGGCCCTACAATGAGCAGTTCTTC.

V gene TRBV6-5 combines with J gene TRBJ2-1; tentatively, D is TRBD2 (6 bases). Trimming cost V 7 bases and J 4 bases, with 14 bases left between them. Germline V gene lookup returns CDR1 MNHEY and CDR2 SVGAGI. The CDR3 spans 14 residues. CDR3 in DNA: TGTGCCAGCACCTCGGGGGACCATTACAATGAGCAGTTCTTC. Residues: CASTSGDHYNEQFF.

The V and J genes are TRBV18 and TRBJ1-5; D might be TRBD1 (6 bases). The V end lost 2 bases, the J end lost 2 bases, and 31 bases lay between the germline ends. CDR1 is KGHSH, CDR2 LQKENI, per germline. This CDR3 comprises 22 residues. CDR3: CASSPRRIKGGAGSVGNQPQHF. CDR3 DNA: TGTGCCAGCTCACCAAGGAGAATAAAGGGGGGGGCAGGGTCCGTCGGCAATCAGCCCCAGCATTTT. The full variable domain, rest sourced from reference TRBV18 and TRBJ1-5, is NAGVMQNPRHLVRRRGQEARLRCSPMKGHSHVYWYRQLPEEGLKFMVYLQKENIIDESGMPKERFSAEFPKEGPSILRIQQVVRGDSAAYFCASSPRRIKGGAGSVGNQPQHFGDGTRLSIL.

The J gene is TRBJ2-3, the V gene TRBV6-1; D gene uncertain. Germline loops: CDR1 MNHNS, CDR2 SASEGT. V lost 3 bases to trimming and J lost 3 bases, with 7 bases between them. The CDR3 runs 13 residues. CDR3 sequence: CASSDVATDTQYF. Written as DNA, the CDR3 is TGTGCCAGCAGTGATGTGGCGACAGATACGCAGTATTTT.

The CDR3 spells CASSQALAGLGGDTQYF. CDR3 nucleotide sequence: TGTGCCAGCAGCCAAGCTCTAGCGGGCTTGGGGGGAGATACGCAGTATTTT. The chain couples TRBV3-1 (or the pseudogene TRBV3-2) to TRBJ2-3, with 8 bases identical to TRBD2. Per germline, CDR1 LGHDT and CDR2 YNNKEL (reference sequence). The trim removed 1 base at V and 5 bases at J, leaving 11 bases unmatched. CDR3 length: 17 amino acids.

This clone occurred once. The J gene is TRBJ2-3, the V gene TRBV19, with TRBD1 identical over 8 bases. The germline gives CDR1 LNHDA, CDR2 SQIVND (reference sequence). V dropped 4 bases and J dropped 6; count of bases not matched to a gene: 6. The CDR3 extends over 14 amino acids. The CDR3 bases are TGTGCCAGTAGTAGCGGACAGGGACTCGATACGCAGTATTTT. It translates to CASSSGQGLDTQYF.

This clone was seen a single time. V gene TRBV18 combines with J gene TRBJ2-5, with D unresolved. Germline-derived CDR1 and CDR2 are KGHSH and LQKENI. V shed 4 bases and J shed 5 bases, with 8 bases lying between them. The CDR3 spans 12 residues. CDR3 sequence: CASSRQGETQYF. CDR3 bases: TGTGCCAGCTCACGACAAGGGGAGACCCAGTACTTC. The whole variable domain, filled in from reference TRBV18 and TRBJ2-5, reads NAGVMQNPRHLVRRRGQEARLRCSPMKGHSHVYWYRQLPEEGLKFMVYLQKENIIDESGMPKERFSAEFPKEGPSILRIQQVVRGDSAAYFCASSRQGETQYFGPGTRLLVL.

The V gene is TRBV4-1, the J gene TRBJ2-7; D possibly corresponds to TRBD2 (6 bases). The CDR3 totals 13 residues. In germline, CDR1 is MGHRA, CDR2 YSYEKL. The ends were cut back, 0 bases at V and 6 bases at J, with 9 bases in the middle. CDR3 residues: CASSQDGGSEQYF. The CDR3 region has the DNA TGCGCCAGCAGCCAAGATGGGGGGTCCGAGCAGTACTTC.

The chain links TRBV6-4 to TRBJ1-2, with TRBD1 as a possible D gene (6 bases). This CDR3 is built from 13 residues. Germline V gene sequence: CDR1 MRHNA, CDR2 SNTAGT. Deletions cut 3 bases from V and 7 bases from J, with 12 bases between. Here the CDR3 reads CASSEQGIGGYTF. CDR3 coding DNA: TGTGCCAGCAGTGAACAGGGAATCGGTGGCTACACCTTC.

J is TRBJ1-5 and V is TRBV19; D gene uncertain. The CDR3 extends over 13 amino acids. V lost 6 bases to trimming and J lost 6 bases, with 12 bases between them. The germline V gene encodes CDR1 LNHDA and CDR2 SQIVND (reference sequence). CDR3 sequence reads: CASRHENGQPQHF. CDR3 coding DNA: TGTGCCAGTAGACATGAGAATGGTCAGCCCCAGCATTTT.

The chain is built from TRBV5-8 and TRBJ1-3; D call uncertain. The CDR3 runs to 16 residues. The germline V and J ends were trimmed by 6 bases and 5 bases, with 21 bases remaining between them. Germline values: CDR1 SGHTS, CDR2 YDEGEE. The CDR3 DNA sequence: TGTGCCAGCACCCATGCTATAGGGATGTGGAGAAACACCATATATTTT. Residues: CASTHAIGMWRNTIYF.

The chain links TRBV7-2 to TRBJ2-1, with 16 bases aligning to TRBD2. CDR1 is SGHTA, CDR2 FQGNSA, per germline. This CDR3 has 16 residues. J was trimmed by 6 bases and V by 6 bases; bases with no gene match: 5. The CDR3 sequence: CASREGLAGGRNEQFF. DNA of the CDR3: TGTGCCAGCAGGGAGGGACTAGCGGGGGGGCGCAATGAGCAGTTCTTC.

CDR3 DNA: TGTGCCAGCAGCCAAGGGACTAGCGAGGTCTCCTACGAGCAGTACTTC. Its translation: CASSQGTSEVSYEQYF. This chain links TRBV3-1 (or the pseudogene TRBV3-2) with TRBJ2-7; 9 bases align to TRBD2. V was clipped by 1 base and J by 0 bases; unmatched bases: 4. Germline values: CDR1 LGHDT, CDR2 YNNKEL (reference sequence). CDR3 length equals 16 residues.

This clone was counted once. The CDR3 loop reads CASSFRDRRTYEQYF. The DNA of the CDR3 is TGTGCCAGCAGCTTCCGGGACAGGAGAACCTACGAGCAGTACTTC. The V call is TRBV7-2, the J call TRBJ2-7, with TRBD1 identical over 8 bases. V was clipped by 3 bases and J by 2 bases; unmatched bases: 6. The CDR3 has 15 amino acids. Germline-derived CDR1 and CDR2 are SGHTA and FQGNSA.

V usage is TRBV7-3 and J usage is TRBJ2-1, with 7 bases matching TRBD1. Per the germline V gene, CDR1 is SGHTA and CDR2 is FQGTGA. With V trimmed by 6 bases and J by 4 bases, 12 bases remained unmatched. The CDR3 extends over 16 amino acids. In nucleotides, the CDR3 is TGTGCCAGCAGTTCCACCGGGACAGCCCAGTACAATGAGCAGTTCTTC. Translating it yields CASSSTGTAQYNEQFF.

This CDR3 reads CAISERAGAQPQHF. The CDR3 nucleotides are TGTGCCATCAGTGAGAGGGCAGGGGCTCAGCCCCAGCATTTT. The gene calls are TRBV10-3 and TRBJ1-5; a possible D gene is TRBD1 (6 bases). The V gene lost 2 bases and the J gene lost 6 bases, with 11 bases spanning the gap. Germline V CDR1 and CDR2: ENHRY, SYGVKD. The CDR3 has 14 residues.